These T cell receptor beta chains were read from a single sample in a study of vaccination and CD4 T cells after COVID-19. TCRdb processed the PCR reads anew with MiXCR; each CDR3 protein has one entry. In the table there are under 25,000 distinct CDR3 sequences, around 50% of which are singletons. Their specific antigens are unknown. The sample consisted of CD4+ T cells from blood, cultured in vitro. The receptors come from a human donor who had recovered from COVID-19. CDR3s include the opening cysteine and the closing phenylalanine or tryptophan. A D gene is named only where the DNA matches it firmly. Rows give clone size only sometimes, using once, few, many, or a class for an expanded clone.

>TRBJ1-5|TRBV7-8|TRBD1|NA
CASSLDRGDQPQHF
TGTGCCAGCAGCTTAGACAGGGGCGATCAGCCCCAGCATTTT
>TRBJ2-2|TRBV10-3|NA|NA
CAIREHLNTGELFF
TGTGCCATCAGGGAACACCTGAACACCGGGGAGCTGTTTTTT
>TRBJ1-1|TRBV4-3|NA|NA
CASSQDRDREAFF
TGCGCCAGCAGCCAAGATCGCGACCGTGAAGCTTTCTTT
>TRBJ2-5|TRBV7-2|NA|NA
CASSLAGSRAETQYF
TGTGCCAGCAGCTTAGCGGGAAGTAGGGCTGAGACCCAGTACTTC
>TRBJ1-1|TRBV4-3|NA|NA
CASSLAGEAFF
TGCGCCAGCAGCCTTGCGGGCGAAGCTTTCTTT
>TRBJ1-2|TRBV24-1|NA|NA
CATSDRAYGYTF
TGTGCCACCTCGGACAGAGCCTATGGCTACACCTTC
>TRBJ1-5|TRBV28|NA|NA
CASGTPSLPQHF
TGTGCCAGCGGGACTCCTAGTCTGCCCCAGCATTTT
>TRBJ1-5|TRBV20-1|NA|few
CSARDVGDYQPQHF
TGCAGTGCTAGAGATGTGGGGGACTATCAGCCCCAGCATTTT
>TRBJ2-7|TRBV20-1|NA|NA
CSARVKSLPSGEQYF
TGCAGTGCTAGAGTTAAATCTCTACCGTCCGGCGAGCAGTACTTC
>TRBJ1-5|TRBV5-1|TRBD1|NA
CASSLEGASNQPQHF
TGCGCCAGCAGCTTGGAGGGGGCTAGCAATCAGCCCCAGCATTTT
>TRBJ1-2|TRBV30|NA|few
CASRKHKGYTF
TGTGCCTCAAGGAAGCATAAAGGCTACACCTTC
>TRBJ1-2|TRBV7-2|NA|NA
CASSPSRSANYGYTF
TGTGCCAGCAGCCCAAGCCGTTCAGCTAACTATGGCTACACCTTC
>TRBJ1-2|TRBV7-9|NA|NA
CASSLAGRPYTF
TGTGCCAGCAGCTTAGCCGGGAGGCCCTACACCTTC
>TRBJ2-1|TRBV6-2/TRBV6-3|TRBD1|NA
CASSDRDRAHNEQFF
TGTGCCAGCAGTGACCGGGACAGGGCACACAATGAGCAGTTCTTC
>TRBJ2-7|TRBV5-5|NA|NA
CASSSITNSYEQYF
TGTGCCAGCAGCTCGATTACCAACTCCTACGAGCAGTACTTC
>TRBJ1-1|TRBV20-1|TRBD1|NA
CSARSTGDTEAFF
TGCAGTGCTAGATCCACAGGGGACACTGAAGCTTTCTTT
>TRBJ2-4|TRBV6-2/TRBV6-3|TRBD2|NA
CASSLESTSGRYF
TGTGCCAGCAGTCTGGAATCAACTAGCGGGAGGTACTTC
>TRBJ1-5|TRBV2|NA|few
CASSERRADNQPQHF
TGTGCCAGCAGTGAGCGGCGGGCAGACAATCAGCCCCAGCATTTT
>TRBJ1-1|TRBV20-1|TRBD1|NA
CSGDRGHTEAFF
TGCAGTGGGGACAGGGGACACACTGAAGCTTTCTTT
>TRBJ2-5|TRBV12-3/TRBV12-4|NA|NA
CASSRDQETQYF
TGTGCCAGCAGCCGGGATCAAGAGACCCAGTACTTC
>TRBJ1-1|TRBV12-3/TRBV12-4|NA|NA
CASSLVGYTEAFF
TGTGCCAGCAGTTTAGTGGGGTACACTGAAGCTTTCTTT
>TRBJ2-3|TRBV6-1|TRBD2|NA
CASSRGGREADTQYF
TGTGCCAGCAGCCGGGGCGGGAGGGAGGCAGATACGCAGTATTTT
>TRBJ1-2|TRBV2|NA|NA
CASAPRDYGYTF
TGTGCCAGCGCCCCCAGGGACTATGGCTACACCTTC
>TRBJ1-2|TRBV12-3/TRBV12-4|NA|few
CASSSTPLDGYTF
TGTGCCAGCAGTTCGACACCTCTTGATGGCTACACCTTC
>TRBJ2-5|TRBV7-3|NA|NA
CASSTQPQETQYF
TGCGCCAGCAGCACCCAACCCCAAGAGACCCAGTACTTC
>TRBJ1-6|TRBV7-3|NA|few
CASSKGGGRPLHF
TGTGCCAGCAGCAAAGGTGGGGGGCGGCCCCTCCACTTT
>TRBJ1-6|TRBV28|NA|NA
CATRGGAYNSPLHF
TGTGCCACGCGGGGAGGGGCCTATAATTCACCCCTCCACTTT
>TRBJ2-2|TRBV21-1|NA|NA
CASSKEGPPFPHTGELFF
TGTGCCAGCAGCAAAGAGGGCCCTCCCTTCCCCCACACCGGGGAGCTGTTTTTT
>TRBJ1-2|TRBV5-4|TRBD1|NA
CASSWTGGNYGYTF
TGTGCCAGCAGCTGGACAGGGGGTAACTATGGCTACACCTTC
>TRBJ1-2|TRBV6-5|NA|few
CASSYLIGAGAHGYTF
TGTGCCAGCAGTTATTTGATCGGGGCAGGGGCTCATGGCTACACCTTC
>TRBJ2-7|TRBV2|NA|few
CASTGRGLAIYEQYF
TGTGCCAGCACCGGAAGGGGCCTAGCGATCTACGAGCAGTACTTC
>TRBJ1-4|TRBV10-3|NA|once
CAISDLGWGDEKLFF
TGTGCCATCAGTGACCTAGGCTGGGGGGATGAAAAACTGTTTTTT
>TRBJ1-2|TRBV20-1|NA|NA
CSAWSYGYTF
TGCAGTGCTTGGAGCTATGGCTACACCTTC
>TRBJ2-7|TRBV7-8|TRBD2|NA
CASSLNSGRGMVGQYF
TGTGCCAGCAGCTTAAATAGCGGGAGGGGCATGGTTGGGCAGTACTTC
>TRBJ2-1|TRBV25-1|NA|NA
CASSEGGRPTYNEQFF
TGTGCCAGCAGTGAAGGGGGGCGGCCCACCTACAATGAGCAGTTCTTC
>TRBJ2-5|TRBV5-4|NA|NA
CASSLVGETQYF
TGTGCCAGCAGCTTGGTCGGGGAGACCCAGTACTTC
>TRBJ2-2|TRBV5-1|TRBD1|NA
CASRKAGQGAGELFF
TGCGCCAGCCGGAAAGCTGGACAGGGGGCCGGGGAGCTGTTTTTT
>TRBJ2-4|TRBV6-2/TRBV6-3|NA|few
CASSGHGTTMNVQYF
TGTGCCAGCTCGGGCCATGGGACCACCATGAATGTTCAGTACTTC
>TRBJ1-6|TRBV9|NA|NA
CASSVGVGSSPLHF
TGTGCCAGCAGCGTGGGTGTGGGTAGTTCACCCCTCCACTTT
>TRBJ2-1|TRBV6-4|TRBD2|once
CASSSSGMSDEQFF
TGTGCCAGCAGTTCTAGCGGGATGAGCGATGAGCAGTTCTTC
>TRBJ1-1|TRBV6-2/TRBV6-3|TRBD1|NA
CASSPRDRGFSEAFF
TGTGCCAGCAGCCCCCGGGACAGGGGGTTTTCTGAAGCTTTCTTT
>TRBJ2-3|TRBV20-1|NA|NA
CSAQPGSSTDTQYF
TGCAGTGCCCAACCGGGATCTAGCACAGATACGCAGTATTTT
>TRBJ1-1|TRBV5-1|TRBD1|NA
CASSFSQGGMNTEAFF
TGCGCCAGCAGCTTCTCCCAGGGGGGAATGAACACTGAAGCTTTCTTT
>TRBJ2-7|TRBV5-1|NA|NA
CASSLGGRNYEQYF
TGCGCCAGCAGCTTGGGTGGCCGCAACTACGAGCAGTACTTC
>TRBJ1-5|TRBV2|NA|once
CASSALGQPQHF
TGTGCCAGCAGTGCCCTGGGTCAGCCCCAGCATTTT